Listed below are T cell receptor beta chains from one sample, sequenced in a study of vaccination effects on CD4 cells after COVID-19. Antigens for these TCRs are unknown. TCRdb's table, derived via immunoSEQ multiplex PCR, lists solely in-frame clones and lacks some. Of about 59,000 clones detected, 60% to 80% appear once; the ten largest clones hold 2%. The sample here was CD4+ T cells from PBMCs cultured with HCoV-OC43 spike peptides, taken after COVID-19 vaccination. Receptors originate from a human donor who received a COVID-19 vaccine. Each CDR3 is given without its conserved first and last residue.

v_gene	j_gene	CDR3aa
TRBV5-5	TRBJ2-5	ASRPGTGSDQY
TRBV28	TRBJ1-2	AGRRAGTSGGYT
TRBV5-4	TRBJ1-3	ASSLTGAGNTIY
TRBV28	TRBJ1-1	ASSRAQVYTEAF
TRBV30	TRBJ1-2	AWSVRAGTGLSYT
TRBV5-1	TRBJ1-6	ASSSGQFLDSPLH
TRBV4-1	TRBJ2-3	ASSQEWGGTDTQY
TRBV2	TRBJ1-5	ASRGQAVGQPQH
TRBV6-5	TRBJ2-5	ASSNPPAGQETQY
TRBV4-1	TRBJ2-1	ASSQDLAGNEQF
TRBV7-9	TRBJ2-1	ASSLNSGGPPV
TRBV2	TRBJ1-2	ANPSTGRYYGYT
TRBV9	TRBJ1-6	ASSGGQAYNSPLH
TRBV25-1	TRBJ2-3	ASSAVDRREAQY
TRBV6-6	TRBJ1-5	ASSPTGSQPQH
TRBV5-1	TRBJ1-2	ASSLTNPNYGYT
TRBV6-5	TRBJ1-1	ASSHLGQVNTEAF
TRBV14	TRBJ1-1	ASSQTRGTEAF
TRBV4-2	TRBJ2-3	ASSPLGALRTSTDTQY
TRBV12-3/TRBV12-4	TRBJ1-5	ASSPESQPQH
TRBV19	TRBJ2-4	ASSPLNTILAKNIQY
TRBV29-1	TRBJ1-2	SVVLQGSYGYT
TRBV6-4	TRBJ2-2	ASRRVSNTGELF
TRBV7-2	TRBJ1-1	ASSPQVIGNTEAF
TRBV19	TRBJ1-2	ASSITTQGRYGYT